A single sample gave rise to the 13 T cell receptor beta chains below, sequenced in a study of CXCR3-negative and CXCR3-positive naive CD8 T cells. The TRB libraries of cDNA were built by UMI-labeled 5' RACE. After re-calling the 5' RACE reads, TCRdb lists one entry per CDR3 protein, DNA absent. Here the sample table reports 75,000 or so distinct CDR3 sequences. Sequencing used naive CXCR3- CD8+ T cells from blood. Subset described: CD45RO-CCR7+CD27+CD95- naive CD8+ T cells lacking CXCR3 (TNR3-). The receptors stem from a human donor in good health. Some clones in this sample may be carry-over from other donors' samples.

The rearrangement joins TRBV20-1 to TRBJ2-7; TCRdb picks TRBD1, but there is no DNA to check that call. The CDR3 is made up of 16 amino acids. CDR1 is DFQATT, CDR2 SNEGSKA, per germline (reference sequence). The CDR3 spells CSARGPADRGPYEQYF.

The chain uses TRBV6-5 and TRBJ1-3. Germline V CDR1 and CDR2: MNHEY, SVGAGI. This CDR3 is 14 amino acids long. This CDR3 reads CANPNRAPGNTIYF.

This sequence joins TRBV12-3 or TRBV12-4 and TRBJ2-3; TCRdb gives TRBD1 as the D gene, but with no DNA this cannot be confirmed. The CDR3 sequence is 14 residues long. The chain's CDR3 is CASSRHTGADTQYF.

This chain links TRBV29-1 with TRBJ2-2; the D call of TRBD1 rests on TCRdb alone, since no DNA is present to check it. Germline V gene sequence: CDR1 SQVTM, CDR2 ANQGSEA. CDR3 size: 15 residues. CDR3 amino acids: CSVPRTGGLGGELFF.

The chain links TRBV6-2 or TRBV6-3 to TRBJ2-1; no DNA is available, so the TRBD2 call from TCRdb remains unchecked. The CDR3 consists of 16 residues. Germline CDR1 MNHEY, CDR2 SVGEGT. CDR3 residues: CASSYLRLPRYNEQFF.

V usage is TRBV12-3 or TRBV12-4 and J usage is TRBJ1-2; TCRdb's D call of TRBD1 is untestable without DNA. The CDR3 length is 11 residues. CDR3 loop: CAGSDSDGYTF.

The chain is built from TRBV7-2 and TRBJ2-7; TCRdb proposes TRBD1, but this gene call is untestable without DNA. Germline V CDR1 and CDR2: SGHTA, FQGNSA. This CDR3 has 17 residues. CDR3 region: CASSPSWGSGLRNEQYF.

This CDR3 is CASSLAGSQAYEQYF. This chain joins TRBV5-5 and TRBJ2-7; the D gene TCRdb calls, TRBD2, cannot be checked with no DNA. Germline V lookup: CDR1 SGHKS, CDR2 YYEKEE (reference sequence). This CDR3 contains 15 residues. The whole variable domain, remainder taken from reference TRBV5-5 and TRBJ2-7, is DAGVTQSPTHLIKTRGQQVTLRCSPISGHKSVSWYQQVLGQGPQFIFQYYEKEERGRGNFPDRFSARQFPNYSSELNVNALLLGDSALYLCASSLAGSQAYEQYFGPGTRLTVT.

The V and J genes are TRBV7-9 and TRBJ2-2; TCRdb picks TRBD2, but there is no DNA to check that call. The CDR3 loop spans 18 amino acids. Germline CDR1 and CDR2: SEHNR and FQNEAQ (reference sequence). CDR3 loop: CASSQSGASGVNTGELFF.

This chain joins TRBV5-6 and TRBJ2-7; TCRdb gives TRBD1 as the D gene, but with no DNA this cannot be confirmed. The CDR3 is 17 residues long. Germline-derived CDR1 and CDR2 are SGHDT and YYEEEE. The CDR3 is CASSSTRLVQGADEQYF.

This chain uses TRBV6-2 or TRBV6-3 with TRBJ1-1. The CDR3 is made up of 17 amino acids. Germline loops: CDR1 MNHEY, CDR2 SVGEGT. The chain's CDR3 is CASSYSIDRVQNTEAFF.

The chain employs TRBV9 and TRBJ2-3; there is no DNA to check the TCRdb D call of TRBD2. Germline values: CDR1 SGDLS, CDR2 YYNGEE. This CDR3 comprises 14 residues. CDR3 loop: CASSVGGGADTQYF.

J is TRBJ1-5 and V is TRBV7-9. This CDR3 has 14 residues. Per germline, CDR1 SEHNR and CDR2 FQNEAQ (reference sequence). The CDR3 here is CASSLGSPTDPQHF.